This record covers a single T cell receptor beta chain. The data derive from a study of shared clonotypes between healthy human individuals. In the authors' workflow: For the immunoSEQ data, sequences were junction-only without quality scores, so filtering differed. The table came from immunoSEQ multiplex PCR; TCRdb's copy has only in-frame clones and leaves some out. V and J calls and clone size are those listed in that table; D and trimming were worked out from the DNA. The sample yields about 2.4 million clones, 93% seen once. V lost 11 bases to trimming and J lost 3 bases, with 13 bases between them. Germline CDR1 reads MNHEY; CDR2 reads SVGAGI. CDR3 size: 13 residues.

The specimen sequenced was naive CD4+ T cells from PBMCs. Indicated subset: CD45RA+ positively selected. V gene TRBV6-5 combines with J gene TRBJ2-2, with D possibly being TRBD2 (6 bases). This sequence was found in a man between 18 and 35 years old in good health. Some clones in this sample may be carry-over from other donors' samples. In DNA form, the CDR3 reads TGTGCCGCGGCGCGGGACTACACCGGGGAGCTGTTTTTT. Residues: CAAARDYTGELFF.